The 25 T cell receptor beta chains below all came from one sample that was sequenced in a study of OX40 agonist ivuxolimab in advanced cancers. The repertoire was sequenced with immunoSEQ multiplex PCR; TCRdb's copy has only in-frame clones and lacks some. Of about 36,000 clones in the sample, roughly 80% were seen once. The specimen was CD4+ or CD8+ T cells sorted from blood, collected in a trial of the OX40 agonist ivuxolimab. The receptors here all came from an adult with an advanced solid tumor such as melanoma, head and neck, liver or kidney cancer.

This clone is classed as medium-sized. The chain recombines TRBV5-6 with TRBJ2-7; no clear D gene. From germline, CDR1 is SGHDT and CDR2 YYEEEE. The CDR3 loop spans 12 amino acids. V was trimmed by 2 bases and J by 1 base, leaving 4 bases between them. CDR3 in DNA: TGTGCCAGCAGCTTCGGGTCCTACGAGCAGTACTTC. It translates to CASSFGSYEQYF.

V usage is TRBV30 and J usage is TRBJ1-6, with 7 bases identical to TRBD1. V was clipped by 0 bases and J by 6 bases; unmatched bases: 8. In germline, CDR1 is GTSNPN, CDR2 SVGIG (reference sequence). The CDR3 covers 16 residues. Here the CDR3 DNA reads TGTGCCTGGAGTGTAGTCCTAACAGGGGTTAATTCACCCCTCCACTTT. This encodes CAWSVVLTGVNSPLHF.

The CDR3 region is CASSFGGAEAFF. CDR3 nucleotides: TGTGCCAGCAGCTTCGGCGGTGCTGAAGCTTTCTTT. The chain combines TRBV11-2 with TRBJ1-1, with unresolved D. With 3 bases removed from V and 6 bases from J, the gap between germline ends came to 8 bases. This CDR3 has 12 residues. Germline V gene data show CDR1 as SGHAT and CDR2 as FQNNGV. The full variable domain, completed using reference TRBV11-2 and TRBJ1-1, is EAGVAQSPRYKIIEKRQSVAFWCNPISGHATLYWYQQILGQGPKLLIQFQNNGVVDDSQLPKDRFSAERLKGVDSTLKIQPAKLEDSAVYLCASSFGGAEAFFGQGTRLTVV.

J is TRBJ2-2 and V is TRBV6-4, with D perhaps TRBD2 (6 bases). The germline V gene encodes CDR1 MRHNA and CDR2 SNTAGT. The V gene lost 0 bases and the J gene lost 5 bases, with 10 bases spanning the gap. This CDR3 contains 15 residues. CDR3 sequence: CASSDSEEGTGELFF. The CDR3 DNA reads TGTGCCAGCAGTGACTCCGAGGAGGGGACCGGGGAGCTGTTTTTT.

The chain recombines TRBV2 with TRBJ2-1, with TRBD1 as a possible D gene (5 bases). Per germline, CDR1 SNHLY and CDR2 FYNNEI. The V end was cut by 3 bases, the J end by 1 base, with 16 bases between. This CDR3 spans 17 amino acids. Here the CDR3 DNA reads TGTGCCAGCAGTGACTACTACCAGGGAACGTCCTACAATGAGCAGTTCTTC. Its protein product is CASSDYYQGTSYNEQFF.

The chain couples TRBV4-2 to TRBJ2-2; a weak D match, TRBD2 (6 bases). The CDR3 is 13 residues long. Between the trimmed V and J ends, which lost 4 bases and 7 bases, there was a span of 10 bases. From germline, CDR1 is LGHNA and CDR2 YNFKEQ. For the CDR3, the DNA is TGTGCCAGCAGCCCCTTGGGAGGCGGGGAGCTGTTTTTT. It encodes CASSPLGGGELFF.

The CDR3 loop is CASSYLGNFEQYF. DNA of the CDR3: TGTGCCAGCAGTTACTTGGGTAATTTCGAGCAGTACTTC. The chain links TRBV6-6 to TRBJ2-7; D unclear. Trimming removed 1 base at V and 6 bases at J, with 10 bases between. This CDR3 spans 13 amino acids. CDR1 and CDR2 from the germline V gene are MNHNY and SVGAGI (reference sequence).

The chain carries TRBV5-4 and TRBJ2-7, with 9 bases lining up with TRBD1. This CDR3 spans 14 amino acids. Germline-derived CDR1 and CDR2 are SGHNT and YYREEE (reference sequence). The junction had 3 bases not matched to a gene; V was cut back by 3 bases and J by 2 bases. The CDR3 sequence: CASSWDRATYEQYF. CDR3 in DNA: TGTGCCAGCAGCTGGGACAGGGCAACCTACGAGCAGTACTTC.

The chain couples TRBV7-9 to TRBJ2-7; D is possibly TRBD1 (6 bases). The CDR3 is 14 amino acids. V was trimmed by 0 bases and J by 3 bases, leaving 9 bases between them. Germline V CDR1 and CDR2: SEHNR, FQNEAQ (reference sequence). CDR3 nucleotide sequence: TGTGCCAGCAGCTTAGCCGGACAGAGCTACGAGCAGTACTTC. Protein: CASSLAGQSYEQYF.

V and J are TRBV4-3 and TRBJ1-1; no firm D call. The CDR3 length is 11 residues. Germline V gene data show CDR1 as LGHNA and CDR2 as YSLEER. The V gene lost 1 base and the J gene lost 11 bases, with 8 bases spanning the gap. CDR3 loop: CASSQGPAAFF. The CDR3 nucleotides read TGCGCCAGCAGCCAAGGCCCCGCGGCTTTCTTT.

This chain joins TRBV28 and TRBJ1-2; TRBD1 is a possible D gene (5 bases). The germline CDR1 and CDR2 sequences are MDHEN and SYDVKM. The CDR3 sequence is 15 residues long. Trimming stripped 2 bases from V and 0 bases from J, with 10 bases between. The CDR3 is CASSLVDTSNYGYTF. In DNA, the CDR3 is TGTGCCAGCAGTTTAGTGGACACCTCTAACTATGGCTACACCTTC.

The J gene is TRBJ2-1, the V gene TRBV6-6; 12 bases fit TRBD2. The CDR3 sequence is 16 residues long. V lost 2 bases to trimming and J lost 6 bases; unmatched junction nucleotides: 5. Germline assignment: CDR1 MNHNY and CDR2 SVGAGI (reference sequence). This chain's CDR3 is CASSYGASGRANEQFF. CDR3 DNA: TGTGCCAGCAGTTACGGGGCTAGCGGGAGGGCCAATGAGCAGTTCTTC.

The gene calls are TRBV2 and TRBJ2-1; D remains ambiguous. Germline V lookup: CDR1 SNHLY, CDR2 FYNNEI. Between the trimmed V and J ends, which lost 6 bases and 5 bases, there was a span of 8 bases. The CDR3 is made up of 12 amino acids. The CDR3, as DNA: TGTGCCAGCAGGACCCGGGACAATGAGCAGTTCTTC. It is translated as CASRTRDNEQFF. Supplemented by reference TRBV2 and TRBJ2-1, the full variable domain reads EPEVTQTPSHQVTQMGQEVILRCVPISNHLYFYWYRQILGQKVEFLVSFYNNEISEKSEIFDDQFSVERPDGSNFTLKIRSTKLEDSAMYFCASRTRDNEQFFGPGTRLTVL.

This sequence joins TRBV16 and TRBJ1-4; possibly TRBD1 for D (5 bases). This CDR3 comprises 14 residues. Germline CDR1 KGHSY, CDR2 FQNENV. V was trimmed by 4 bases and J by 4 bases, leaving 10 bases between them. This CDR3 reads CASSPEGYNEKLFF. CDR3 bases: TGTGCCAGCAGCCCTGAGGGGTATAATGAAAAACTGTTTTTT.

This sequence joins TRBV27 and TRBJ1-2; TRBD1 is a possible D gene (5 bases). V shed 5 bases and J shed 8 bases, with 15 bases lying between them. Germline CDR1 is MNHEY and CDR2 is SMNVEV (reference sequence). The CDR3 loop spans 13 amino acids. The CDR3 region is CASSDNRPRGYTF. DNA for the CDR3: TGTGCCAGCAGTGACAACAGGCCACGGGGCTACACCTTC.

The chain recombines TRBV11-2 with TRBJ2-5; D possibly uses TRBD1 or TRBD2 (8 bases each). The CDR3 is 16 residues long. Deletions cut 4 bases from V and 1 base from J, with 16 bases between. Looked up from germline, CDR1 is SGHAT and CDR2 is FQNNGV. The CDR3 region is CASSSGGGGTQETQYF. Written as DNA, the CDR3 is TGTGCCAGCAGCTCAGGGGGCGGGGGGACCCAAGAGACCCAGTACTTC. The full variable domain, rest sourced from reference TRBV11-2 and TRBJ2-5, is EAGVAQSPRYKIIEKRQSVAFWCNPISGHATLYWYQQILGQGPKLLIQFQNNGVVDDSQLPKDRFSAERLKGVDSTLKIQPAKLEDSAVYLCASSSGGGGTQETQYFGPGTRLLVL.

The rearrangement uses TRBV5-6 and TRBJ1-4; TRBD1 aligns across 12 bases. The germline V gene encodes CDR1 SGHDT and CDR2 YYEEEE. This CDR3 is built from 18 residues. With 0 bases clipped from V and 4 bases from J, the junction kept 7 bases outside the gene matches. CDR3 DNA sequence: TGTGCCAGCAGCTTGGAGGGGGACAGGGGGCGTTTTAATGAAAAACTGTTTTTT. This gives the protein CASSLEGDRGRFNEKLFF.

The chain is built from TRBV11-3 and TRBJ2-5, with D possibly being TRBD1 or TRBD2 (5 bases each). The V gene lost 4 bases and the J gene lost 4 bases, with 10 bases spanning the gap. Germline CDR1 reads SGHNT; CDR2 reads YENEEA. The CDR3 extends over 13 amino acids. The CDR3 DNA is TGTGCCAGCAGCTCCGGGACGGGAGAGACCCAGTACTTC. It yields the protein CASSSGTGETQYF.

This clone was found once. The CDR3 protein is CASRTGLHEQYF. The CDR3 DNA follows: TGTGCCAGCAGAACGGGACTCCACGAGCAGTACTTC. The chain carries TRBV6-9 and TRBJ2-7; the D gene is possibly TRBD2 (6 bases). This CDR3 contains 12 residues. CDR1 is MNHGY, CDR2 SVAAGI, per germline. The V end was cut by 6 bases, the J end by 5 bases, with 11 bases between.

This clone came up once. The chain uses TRBV6-5 and TRBJ2-7, with 9 bases that match TRBD2. Germline V CDR1 and CDR2: MNHEY, SVGAGI. This CDR3 has 16 residues. The V segment lost 0 bases and the J segment 0 bases; nucleotides outside the gene matches: 3. CDR3 protein: CASSYSFSGSSYEQYF. The CDR3 DNA reads TGTGCCAGCAGTTACTCGTTTAGCGGGAGCTCCTACGAGCAGTACTTC.

This sequence joins TRBV28 and TRBJ1-1; D gene unclear. Per germline, CDR1 MDHEN and CDR2 SYDVKM. The CDR3 consists of 16 residues. The V and J ends lost 5 bases and 0 bases respectively, with 16 bases between them. CDR3 region: CASSVTRTELNTEAFF. CDR3 sequence (DNA): TGTGCCAGCAGTGTAACGCGGACCGAGCTGAACACTGAAGCTTTCTTT.

The genes are TRBV2 and TRBJ2-7; D possibly matches TRBD1 or TRBD2 (5 bases each). This CDR3 region has 17 residues. Trimming removed 8 bases at V and 2 bases at J, with 25 bases between. CDR1 and CDR2 from the germline V gene are SNHLY and FYNNEI. CDR3 in DNA: TGTGCCAGCCGGGGAAGATTTCCCGGGACGGAAACCTACGAGCAGTACTTC. It codes for CASRGRFPGTETYEQYF.

With regard to this clone: Other DNA sequences in this specimen translate into the identical CDR3. V and J are TRBV29-1 and TRBJ2-1; 15 positions match TRBD2. The V gene's germline CDR1 is SQVTM and CDR2 ANQGSEA. CDR3 length: 15 residues. The V gene end was trimmed by 4 bases and the J gene end by 10 bases; junction bases not matched to a gene: 8. This CDR3 is CSVVWWTSGGDEQFF. DNA for the CDR3: TGCAGCGTTGTGTGGTGGACTAGCGGGGGGGACGAGCAGTTCTTC.

This chain links TRBV5-4 with TRBJ2-3; 8 bases fit TRBD2. This CDR3 is 15 amino acids long. The ends lost 4 bases at V and 4 bases at J; junction bases unmatched: 8. The germline V gene encodes CDR1 SGHNT and CDR2 YYREEE (reference sequence). The DNA of the CDR3 is TGTGCCAGCAGCCCCCGGGGGGGCCTGTCAGATACGCAGTATTTT. Translated: CASSPRGGLSDTQYF.

The V gene is TRBV28, the J gene TRBJ2-2, with D perhaps assigned TRBD1 or TRBD2 (5 bases each). Germline assignment: CDR1 MDHEN and CDR2 SYDVKM. The CDR3 extends over 15 amino acids. Trimming took off 8 bases at V and 5 bases at J, with 18 bases between the two ends. The CDR3 spells CASLSSGSLTGELFF. The DNA for the CDR3 is TGTGCCAGCTTGAGTTCAGGGAGTCTGACCGGGGAGCTGTTTTTT.